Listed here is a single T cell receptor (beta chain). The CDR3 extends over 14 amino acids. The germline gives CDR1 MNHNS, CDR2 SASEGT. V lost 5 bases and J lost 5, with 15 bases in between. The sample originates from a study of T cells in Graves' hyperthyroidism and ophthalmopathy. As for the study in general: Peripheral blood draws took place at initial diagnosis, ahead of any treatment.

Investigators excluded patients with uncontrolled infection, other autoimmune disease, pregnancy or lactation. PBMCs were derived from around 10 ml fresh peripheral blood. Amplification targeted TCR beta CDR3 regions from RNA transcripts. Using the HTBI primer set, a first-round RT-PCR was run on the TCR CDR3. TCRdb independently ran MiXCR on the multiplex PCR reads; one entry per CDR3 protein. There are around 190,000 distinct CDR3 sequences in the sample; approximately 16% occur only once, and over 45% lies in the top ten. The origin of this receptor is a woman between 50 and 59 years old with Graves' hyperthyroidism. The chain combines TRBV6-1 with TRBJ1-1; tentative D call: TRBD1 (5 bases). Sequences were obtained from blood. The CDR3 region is CASSINWGRTEAFF. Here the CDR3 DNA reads TGTGCCAGCAGTATAAATTGGGGGAGGACTGAAGCTTTCTTT.